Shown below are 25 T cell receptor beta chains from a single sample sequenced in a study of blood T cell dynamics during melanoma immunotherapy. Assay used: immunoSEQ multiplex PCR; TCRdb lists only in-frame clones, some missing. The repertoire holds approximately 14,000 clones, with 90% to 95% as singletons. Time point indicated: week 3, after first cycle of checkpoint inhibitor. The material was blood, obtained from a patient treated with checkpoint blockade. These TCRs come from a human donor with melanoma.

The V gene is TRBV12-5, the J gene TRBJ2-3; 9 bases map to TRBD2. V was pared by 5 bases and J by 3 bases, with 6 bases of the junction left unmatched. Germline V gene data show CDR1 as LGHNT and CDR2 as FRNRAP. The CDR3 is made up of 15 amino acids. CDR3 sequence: CASGPPSGGTDTQYF. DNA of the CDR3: TGTGCTAGTGGTCCCCCCAGCGGGGGGACAGATACGCAGTATTTT. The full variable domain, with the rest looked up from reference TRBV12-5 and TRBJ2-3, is DARVTQTPRHKVTEMGQEVTMRCQPILGHNTVFWYRQTMMQGLELLAYFRNRAPLDDSGMPKDRFSAEMPDATLATLKIQPSEPRDSAVYFCASGPPSGGTDTQYFGPGTRLTVL.

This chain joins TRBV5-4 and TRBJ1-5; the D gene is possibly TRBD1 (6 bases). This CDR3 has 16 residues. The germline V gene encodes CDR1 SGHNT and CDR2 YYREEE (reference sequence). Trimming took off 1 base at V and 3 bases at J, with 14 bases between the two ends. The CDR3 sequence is CASSLLVWDNNQPQHF. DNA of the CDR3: TGTGCCAGCAGCTTGTTGGTTTGGGACAACAATCAGCCCCAGCATTTT.

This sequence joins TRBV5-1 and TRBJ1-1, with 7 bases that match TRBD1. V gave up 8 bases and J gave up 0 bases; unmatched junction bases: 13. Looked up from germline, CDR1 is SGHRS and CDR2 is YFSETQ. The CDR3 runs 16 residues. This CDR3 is CASTTGRGHMNTEAFF. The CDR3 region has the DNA TGCGCCAGTACGACAGGGAGGGGGCACATGAACACTGAAGCTTTCTTT.

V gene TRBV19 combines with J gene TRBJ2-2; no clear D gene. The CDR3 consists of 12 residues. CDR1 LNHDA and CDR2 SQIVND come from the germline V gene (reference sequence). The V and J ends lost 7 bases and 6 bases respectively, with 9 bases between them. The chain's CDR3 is CASKVGAGELFF. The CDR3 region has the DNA TGTGCCAGTAAGGTTGGCGCCGGGGAGCTGTTTTTT.

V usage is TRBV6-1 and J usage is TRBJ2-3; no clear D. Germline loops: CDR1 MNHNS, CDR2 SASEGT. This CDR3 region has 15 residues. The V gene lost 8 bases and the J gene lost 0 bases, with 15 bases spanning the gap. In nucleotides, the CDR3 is TGTGCCAGCGGTCCCAGGCCAGTCAGCACAGATACGCAGTATTTT. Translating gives CASGPRPVSTDTQYF.

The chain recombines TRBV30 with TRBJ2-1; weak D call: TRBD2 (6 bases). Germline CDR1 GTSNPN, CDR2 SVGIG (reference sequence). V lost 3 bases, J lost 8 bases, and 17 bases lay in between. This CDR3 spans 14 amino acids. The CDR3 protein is CAWSPSGLFHEQFF. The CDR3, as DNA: TGTGCCTGGAGCCCATCGGGACTGTTCCATGAGCAGTTCTTC. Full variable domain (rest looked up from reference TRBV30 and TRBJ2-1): SQTIHQWPATLVQPVGSPLSLECTVEGTSNPNLYWYRQAAGRGLQLLFYSVGIGQISSEVPQNLSASRPQDRQFILSSKKLLLSDSGFYLCAWSPSGLFHEQFFGPGTRLTVL.

The CDR3 DNA follows: TGTGCAAGTCGCTTAGAATGGCCGAACCCCGGAAACACCATATATTTT. Its translation is CASRLEWPNPGNTIYF. V and J are TRBV12-2 and TRBJ1-3; TRBD1 is the table's D call and was not checked against the DNA. TRBV12-2 is flagged as a pseudogene. The CDR3 runs to 16 residues.

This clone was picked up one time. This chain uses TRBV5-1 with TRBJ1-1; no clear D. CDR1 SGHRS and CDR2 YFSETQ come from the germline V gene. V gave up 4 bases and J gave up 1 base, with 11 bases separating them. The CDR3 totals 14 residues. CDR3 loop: CASSTSPANTEAFF. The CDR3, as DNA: TGCGCCAGCAGCACCTCTCCAGCGAACACTGAAGCTTTCTTT.

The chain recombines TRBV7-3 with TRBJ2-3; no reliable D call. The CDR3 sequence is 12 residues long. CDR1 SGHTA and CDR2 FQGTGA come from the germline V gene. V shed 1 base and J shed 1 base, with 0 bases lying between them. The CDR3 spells CASSLSTDTQYF. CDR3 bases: TGTGCCAGCAGCTTAAGCACAGATACGCAGTATTTT.

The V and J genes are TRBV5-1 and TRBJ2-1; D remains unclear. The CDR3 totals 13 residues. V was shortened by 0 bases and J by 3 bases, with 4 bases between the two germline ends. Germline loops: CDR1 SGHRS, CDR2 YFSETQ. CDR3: CASSLVGYNEQFF. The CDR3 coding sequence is TGCGCCAGCAGCTTGGTCGGCTACAATGAGCAGTTCTTC.

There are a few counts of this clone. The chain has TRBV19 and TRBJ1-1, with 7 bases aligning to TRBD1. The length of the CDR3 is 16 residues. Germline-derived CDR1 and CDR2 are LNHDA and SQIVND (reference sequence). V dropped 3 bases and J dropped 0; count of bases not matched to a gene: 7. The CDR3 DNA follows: TGTGCCAGTAGTATTGGGGGACAGATTATGAACACTGAAGCTTTCTTT. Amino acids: CASSIGGQIMNTEAFF.

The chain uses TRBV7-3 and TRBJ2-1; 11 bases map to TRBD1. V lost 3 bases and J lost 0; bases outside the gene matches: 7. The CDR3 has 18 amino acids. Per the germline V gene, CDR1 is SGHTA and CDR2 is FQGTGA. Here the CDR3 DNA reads TGTGCCAGCAGCTTCAGGACAGGGGGCTCTAGCTCCTACAATGAGCAGTTCTTC. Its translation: CASSFRTGGSSSYNEQFF.

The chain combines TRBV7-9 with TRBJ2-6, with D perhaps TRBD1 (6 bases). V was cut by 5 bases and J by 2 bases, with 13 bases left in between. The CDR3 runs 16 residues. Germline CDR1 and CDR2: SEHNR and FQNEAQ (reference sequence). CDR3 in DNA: TGTGCCAGCAGCCCCCGACAGGCCGCTGGGGCCAACGTCCTGACTTTC. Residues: CASSPRQAAGANVLTF. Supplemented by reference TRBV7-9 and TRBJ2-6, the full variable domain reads DTGVSQNPRHKITKRGQNVTFRCDPISEHNRLYWYRQTLGQGPEFLTYFQNEAQLEKSRLLSDRFSAERPKGSFSTLEIQRTEQGDSAMYLCASSPRQAAGANVLTFGAGSRLTVL.

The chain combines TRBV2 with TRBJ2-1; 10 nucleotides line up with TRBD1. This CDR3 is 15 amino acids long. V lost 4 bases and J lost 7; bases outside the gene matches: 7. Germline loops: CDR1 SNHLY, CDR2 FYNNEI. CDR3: CASSGDRGPTNEQFF. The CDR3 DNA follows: TGTGCCAGCAGTGGAGACAGGGGGCCAACGAATGAGCAGTTCTTC.

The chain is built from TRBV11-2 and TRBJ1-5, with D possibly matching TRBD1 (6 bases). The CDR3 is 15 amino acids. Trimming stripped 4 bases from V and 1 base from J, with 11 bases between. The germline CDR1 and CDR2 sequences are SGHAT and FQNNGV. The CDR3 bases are TGTGCCAGCAGCTCAGGGGTGCTAAGCAATCAGCCCCAGCATTTT. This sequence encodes CASSSGVLSNQPQHF. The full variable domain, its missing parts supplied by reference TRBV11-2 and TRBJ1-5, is EAGVAQSPRYKIIEKRQSVAFWCNPISGHATLYWYQQILGQGPKLLIQFQNNGVVDDSQLPKDRFSAERLKGVDSTLKIQPAKLEDSAVYLCASSSGVLSNQPQHFGDGTRLSIL.

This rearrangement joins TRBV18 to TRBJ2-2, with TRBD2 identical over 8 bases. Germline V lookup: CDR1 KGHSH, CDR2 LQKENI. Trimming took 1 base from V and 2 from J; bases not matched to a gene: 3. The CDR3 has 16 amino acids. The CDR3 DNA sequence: TGTGCCAGCTCACCACTAGCGGGGTCCAACACCGGGGAGCTGTTTTTT. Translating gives CASSPLAGSNTGELFF.

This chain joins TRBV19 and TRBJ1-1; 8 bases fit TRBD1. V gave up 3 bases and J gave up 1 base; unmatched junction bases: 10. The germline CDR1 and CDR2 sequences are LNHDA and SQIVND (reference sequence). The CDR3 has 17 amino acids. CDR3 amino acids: CASSILNPGGRNTEAFF. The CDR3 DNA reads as TGTGCCAGTAGTATCCTCAATCCAGGGGGCAGGAACACTGAAGCTTTCTTT.

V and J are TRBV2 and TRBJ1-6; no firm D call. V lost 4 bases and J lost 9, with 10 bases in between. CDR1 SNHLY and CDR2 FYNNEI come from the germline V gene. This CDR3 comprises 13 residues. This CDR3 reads CASSVSGFSPLHF. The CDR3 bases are TGTGCCAGCAGTGTCTCCGGGTTTTCACCCCTCCACTTT.

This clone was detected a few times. Here the CDR3 reads CASSGVGSYSGANVLTF. The CDR3 coding sequence is TGTGCCAGCAGCGGCGTGGGCAGCTACTCTGGGGCCAACGTCCTGACTTTC. V gene TRBV5-8 combines with J gene TRBJ2-6; D unresolved. This CDR3 spans 17 amino acids. V gave up 4 bases and J gave up 0 bases, with 14 bases separating them. Germline V gene lookup returns CDR1 SGHTS and CDR2 YDEGEE.

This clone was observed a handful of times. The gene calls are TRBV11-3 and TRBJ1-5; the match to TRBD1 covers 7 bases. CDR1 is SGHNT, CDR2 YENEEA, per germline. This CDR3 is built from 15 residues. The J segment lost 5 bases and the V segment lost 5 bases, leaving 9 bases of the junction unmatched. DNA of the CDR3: TGTGCCAGCAGCCTTAACGCTGGGACAGATCAGCCCCAGCATTTT. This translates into CASSLNAGTDQPQHF. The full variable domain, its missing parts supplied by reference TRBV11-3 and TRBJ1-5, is EAGVVQSPRYKIIEKKQPVAFWCNPISGHNTLYWYLQNLGQGPELLIRYENEEAVDDSQLPKDRFSAERLKGVDSTLKIQPAELGDSAVYLCASSLNAGTDQPQHFGDGTRLSIL.

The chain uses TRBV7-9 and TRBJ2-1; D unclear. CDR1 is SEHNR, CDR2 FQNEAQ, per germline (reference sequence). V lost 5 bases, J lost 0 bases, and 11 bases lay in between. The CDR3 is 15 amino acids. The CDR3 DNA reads TGTGCCAGCAGCACCCGGCGGAGCTCCTACAATGAGCAGTTCTTC. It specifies CASSTRRSSYNEQFF.

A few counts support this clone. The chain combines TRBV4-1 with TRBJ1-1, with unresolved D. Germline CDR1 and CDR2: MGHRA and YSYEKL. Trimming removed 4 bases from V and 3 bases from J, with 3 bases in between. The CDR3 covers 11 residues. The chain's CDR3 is CASSRDTEAFF. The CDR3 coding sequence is TGCGCCAGCAGCCGGGACACTGAAGCTTTCTTT.

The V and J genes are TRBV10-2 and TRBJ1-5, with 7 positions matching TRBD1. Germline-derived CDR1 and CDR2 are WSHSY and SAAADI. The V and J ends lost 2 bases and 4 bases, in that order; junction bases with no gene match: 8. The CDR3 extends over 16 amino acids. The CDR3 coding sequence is TGCGCCAGCAGTGAGGAAGGGGGCGCGGGTAATCAGCCCCAGCATTTT. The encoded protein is CASSEEGGAGNQPQHF.

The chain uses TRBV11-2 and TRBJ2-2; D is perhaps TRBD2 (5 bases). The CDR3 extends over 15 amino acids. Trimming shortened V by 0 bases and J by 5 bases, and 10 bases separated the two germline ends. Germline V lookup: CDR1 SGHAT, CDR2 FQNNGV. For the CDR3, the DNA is TGTGCCAGCAGCTTAGATAGGAGGAGAACCGGGGAGCTGTTTTTT. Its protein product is CASSLDRRRTGELFF.

The CDR3 here is CASSLDAYNEQFF. CDR3 nucleotide sequence: TGCGCCAGCAGTTTGGACGCATACAATGAGCAGTTCTTC. The chain combines TRBV10-1 with TRBJ2-1; D ambiguous. CDR1 WNHNN and CDR2 SYGVQD come from the germline V gene (reference sequence). V lost 5 bases to trimming and J lost 4 bases, with 9 bases between them. The CDR3 runs 13 residues.